This T cell receptor (beta chain) was observed in a study of molecular identifiers for immune sequencing clone quantification. Preparation methods for the bulk TCR libraries were those previously described, with listed TCR primers. TCRdb reanalysed the PCR reads using MiXCR and keeps one entry per CDR3 protein. Among about 640,000 distinct CDR3 sequences, approximately 20% were seen once, and the ten largest hold roughly 0.83%. Study observations and caveats: Barcode-sharing identical TCR molecules could underestimate highly expanded clone sizes.

The V gene lost 4 bases and the J gene lost 5 bases, with 13 bases spanning the gap. This CDR3 is 15 amino acids long. The germline CDR1 and CDR2 sequences are KGHDR and SFDVKD. This clonotype was recorded many times. The antigen is undetermined. Sequencing input: naive CD8+ T cells from blood, with Jurkat cell RNA spiked in. Regarding subset: FACS-sorted CD8+CD4-CCR7+CD45RA+ naive T cells. The J gene is TRBJ2-2, the V gene TRBV24-1, with D perhaps TRBD1 (6 bases). This receptor was identified in a human donor in good health. Some libraries in this study had Jurkat cell RNA spiked in. CDR3 sequence: CATSDPNRETGELFF. The CDR3 DNA is TGTGCCACCAGTGACCCAAACAGGGAAACCGGGGAGCTGTTTTTT.